The source of this T cell receptor beta chain is a study of blood T cell repertoires in COVID-19. Study details: COVID-19 samples collected from the United States, Italy and Spain covered acute and convalescent phases. Sources were T cells, B-cell-depleted T cells, or PBMCs; the material itself was cDNA or gDNA.

In the original processing: Amplification from reference gene primers served as the basis for estimated nucleated cell counts. The assay was immunoSEQ multiplex PCR, and TCRdb's table has in-frame clones only and misses some. That table supplies the V and J calls and clone size; D and trimming were determined from the DNA. The data contain some 180,000 clones, approximately 80% of them seen just once; the ten biggest clones take up 6.5% to 9%. The CDR3 is 14 residues long. V was cut by 4 bases and J by 6 bases, with 13 bases left in between. Germline-derived CDR1 and CDR2 are MNHEY and SVGEGT. Patients of the Seattle cohort, enrolled during active infection, were followed longitudinally.

This receptor was obtained from a woman aged 40 to 50 with COVID-19, enrolled during active disease. The chain is built from TRBV6-2 or TRBV6-3 and TRBJ1-5, with a tentative D call TRBD1 (6 bases). Sequencing used peripheral blood. Written as DNA, the CDR3 is TGTGCCAGCAGTTCCACCACAGGGAGTCAGCCCCAGCATTTT. As protein: CASSSTTGSQPQHF.